The 20 T cell receptor beta chains reported below all come from one sample, sequenced in a study of T cells in Graves' hyperthyroidism and ophthalmopathy. Regions amplified from RNA transcripts were the TCR beta CDR3 regions. A set of HTBI primers served as the primers for a first-round RT-PCR of the TCR CDR3. TCRdb fed the multiplex PCR reads into MiXCR, producing one record per CDR3 protein. The table shows around 280,000 distinct CDR3 sequences, with roughly 15% occurring only once. Sequenced input: blood. Receptor source: a woman between 35 and 50 years old with Graves' hyperthyroidism.

This clonotype was recorded at least ten times. The genes are TRBV6-1 and TRBJ1-2; D is unresolved. CDR1 is MNHNS, CDR2 SASEGT, per germline. The ends were cut back, 2 bases at V and 3 bases at J, with 10 bases in the middle. CDR3 size: 14 residues. CDR3 nucleotide sequence: TGTGCCAGCAGTGAACAGGCAGCTGACTATGGCTACACCTTC. Its translation is CASSEQAADYGYTF.

There are many counts of this clonotype. The V gene is TRBV6-5, the J gene TRBJ1-1; possible D gene TRBD1, 6 bases. CDR3 length equals 14 residues. V dropped 0 bases and J dropped 5 bases, with 10 bases sitting between them. Germline V gene sequence: CDR1 MNHEY, CDR2 SVGAGI. CDR3 DNA: TGTGCCAGCAGTTACTCGAGGGGGGAAACTGAAGCTTTCTTT. Translating gives CASSYSRGETEAFF.

This clonotype showed up many times. The V gene is TRBV6-1, the J gene TRBJ1-2, with D perhaps TRBD1 (5 bases). Germline assignment: CDR1 MNHNS and CDR2 SASEGT. The V end was cut by 2 bases, the J end by 1 base, with 11 bases between. This CDR3 spans 15 amino acids. The CDR3 region is CASSELGQFNYGYTF. For the CDR3, the DNA is TGTGCCAGCAGTGAATTGGGGCAGTTTAACTATGGCTACACCTTC.

This clonotype came up many times. The chain has TRBV6-2 or TRBV6-3 and TRBJ2-1, with 7 bases identical to TRBD2. V shed 4 bases, J shed 5 bases, and the junction held 5 bases outside the gene matches. The CDR3 runs to 14 residues. CDR1 is MNHEY and CDR2 is SVGEGT in the germline V gene. CDR3 region: CASSWVSGNNEQFF. CDR3 sequence (DNA): TGTGCCAGCAGTTGGGTAAGCGGGAACAATGAGCAGTTCTTC.

This chain joins TRBV15 and TRBJ2-7; unclear D gene. The CDR3 totals 14 residues. V was pared by 1 base and J by 0 bases, with 7 bases between. The germline V gene has CDR1 LNHNV and CDR2 YYDKDF (reference sequence). CDR3 nucleotide sequence: TGTGCCACCAGCAGAGGAGGCCTCTCCTACGAGCAGTACTTC. As protein: CATSRGGLSYEQYF.

This clonotype was detected a few times. A read error may explain this, as a much larger clone is one base away. J is TRBJ2-7 and V is TRBV3-1; no clear D. Germline CDR1 is LGHDT and CDR2 is YNNKEL (reference sequence). There are 12 residues in the CDR3. CDR3 sequence: CASSQGPHDQYF. The CDR3 region has the DNA TGTGCCAGCAGCCAAGGTCCCCACGATCAGTACTTC.

The V gene is TRBV9, the J gene TRBJ2-7, with 7 bases aligning to TRBD1. CDR1 and CDR2 from the germline V gene are SGDLS and YYNGEE. CDR3 size: 15 residues. Trimming took 0 bases from V and 1 from J; bases not matched to a gene: 4. CDR3 nucleotide sequence: TGTGCCAGCAGCGTAGCTACAGGGGAGTCCTACGAGCAGTACTTC. Its protein product is CASSVATGESYEQYF.

This clonotype was seen repeatedly, ten times or more. The V gene is TRBV28, the J gene TRBJ2-1, with D perhaps matching TRBD2 (7 bases). Germline assignment: CDR1 MDHEN and CDR2 SYDVKM. With 4 bases removed from V and 6 bases from J, the gap between germline ends came to 25 bases. The CDR3 is 18 residues long. Here the CDR3 reads CASSSHRARTRKGNEQFF. The CDR3 coding sequence is TGTGCCAGCAGTTCGCACAGGGCTCGGACTAGAAAGGGCAATGAGCAGTTCTTC.

This clonotype was recorded at least ten times. This chain uses TRBV27 with TRBJ1-6, with D perhaps TRBD1 (5 bases). The V end lost 5 bases, the J end lost 1 base, and 15 bases lay between the germline ends. From germline, CDR1 is MNHEY and CDR2 SMNVEV (reference sequence). The length of the CDR3 is 17 residues. CDR3 bases: TGTGCCAGCAGTCTCCAGGCAGGGTGGTCCTATAATTCACCCCTCCACTTT. Translating gives CASSLQAGWSYNSPLHF.

This clonotype was observed many times. The chain carries TRBV20-1 and TRBJ1-1; D perhaps matches TRBD1 (5 bases). The V gene lost 6 bases and the J gene lost 6 bases, with 17 bases spanning the gap. The CDR3 is made up of 13 amino acids. Germline loops: CDR1 DFQATT, CDR2 SNEGSKA (reference sequence). This chain's CDR3 is CSAARQSPSEAFF. CDR3 sequence (DNA): TGCAGTGCAGCTCGACAGTCACCCTCTGAAGCTTTCTTT.

This clonotype was seen ten or more times. This chain links TRBV11-2 with TRBJ1-2, with TRBD1 as a possible D gene (5 bases). In germline, CDR1 is SGHAT, CDR2 FQNNGV. Trimming took 5 bases from V and 6 from J, leaving 16 bases between them. The CDR3 covers 14 residues. The CDR3 sequence is CASSPGPARDGYTF. The CDR3 nucleotides read TGTGCCAGCAGCCCGGGGCCGGCGAGGGATGGCTACACCTTC.

This chain connects TRBV5-1 to TRBJ1-3, with a possible D match to TRBD1 (5 bases). The CDR3 is made up of 15 amino acids. Germline V gene data show CDR1 as SGHRS and CDR2 as YFSETQ. V shed 1 base and J shed 2 bases, with 10 bases lying between them. This chain's CDR3 is CASSLIPGTGNTIYF. The CDR3 DNA is TGCGCCAGCAGCTTGATCCCAGGGACTGGAAACACCATATATTTT.

As regards this clonotype: One end of the junction fails to match germline, which may point to a read error. This chain uses TRBV6-5 with TRBJ2-3; tentative D call: TRBD1 (5 bases). Germline V CDR1 and CDR2: MNHEY, SVGAGI. The CDR3 runs to 15 residues. The CDR3 sequence is CAISYKGPSTDTQYF. CDR3 DNA sequence: TGTGCCATCAGTTACAAGGGGCCAAGCACAGATACGCAGTATTTT.

Many counts were recorded for this clonotype. The CDR3 here is CASSFHGQGSSYNSPLHF. The CDR3, as DNA: TGTGCCAGCAGTTTTCATGGACAGGGAAGCTCCTATAATTCACCCCTCCACTTT. This chain joins TRBV28 and TRBJ1-6, with TRBD1 matching over 8 bases. The V segment lost 3 bases and the J segment 0 bases; nucleotides outside the gene matches: 7. CDR3 length equals 18 residues. Germline loops: CDR1 MDHEN, CDR2 SYDVKM.

Details on this clonotype: A read error may account for a junction end that differs from germline. V usage is TRBV28 and J usage is TRBJ2-7; 14 positions agree with TRBD2. Per germline, CDR1 MDHEN and CDR2 SYDVKM. This CDR3 spans 17 amino acids. This chain's CDR3 is CACSSPGLAGEYYEQYF. The CDR3 bases are TGTGCCTGCAGTTCCCCGGGACTAGCGGGAGAATATTACGAGCAGTACTTC.

V is TRBV5-1 and J is TRBJ2-3, with 14 bases that match TRBD2. Germline V gives CDR1 SGHRS, CDR2 YFSETQ. This CDR3 is built from 16 residues. The J segment lost 8 bases and the V segment lost 3 bases, leaving 8 bases of the junction unmatched. CDR3 residues: CASSSPGLAGVGTQYF. CDR3 coding DNA: TGCGCCAGCAGCTCGCCGGGACTAGCGGGAGTTGGTACGCAGTATTTT.

Ten or more counts support this clonotype. The chain is built from TRBV20-1 and TRBJ2-7; D perhaps matches TRBD2 (5 bases). Germline assignment: CDR1 DFQATT and CDR2 SNEGSKA (reference sequence). V was clipped by 1 base and J by 9 bases, with 22 bases between them. CDR3 size: 15 residues. CDR3 residues: CSARGPSDSGLGQYF. CDR3 DNA: TGCAGTGCTAGAGGCCCATCGGACTCCGGTCTGGGGCAGTACTTC.

This clonotype was recorded many times. The genes are TRBV6-1 and TRBJ2-5; D unresolved. CDR1 and CDR2 from the germline V gene are MNHNS and SASEGT. The length of the CDR3 is 16 residues. The V gene lost 7 bases and the J gene lost 4 bases, with 22 bases spanning the gap. CDR3 region: CASTEYRHGLGETQYF. In DNA form, the CDR3 reads TGTGCCAGCACCGAATACCGACATGGGCTAGGAGAGACCCAGTACTTC.

This clonotype came up many times. The gene calls are TRBV7-9 and TRBJ1-5, with no clear D. CDR3 length equals 12 residues. Trimming removed 5 bases from V and 9 bases from J, with 11 bases in between. Germline lookup yields CDR1 SEHNR and CDR2 FQNEAQ (reference sequence). The CDR3 region has the DNA TGTGCCAGCAGCGTAGGCGTCGGGCCCCAGCATTTT. Protein sequence: CASSVGVGPQHF.

There are many counts of this clonotype. As DNA, the CDR3 is TGTGCCAGCAGTGAATTGGTGGGACAGGCCGGAAACACCATATATTTT. Its translation: CASSELVGQAGNTIYF. J is TRBJ1-3 and V is TRBV6-1, with 8 bases identical to TRBD1. CDR3 length: 16 amino acids. The V gene end was trimmed by 2 bases and the J gene end by 4 bases; junction bases not matched to a gene: 7. Looked up from germline, CDR1 is MNHNS and CDR2 is SASEGT.